Each of the 7 T cell receptor beta chains below was sequenced from the same sample in a study of cytomegalovirus exposure and HLA in healthy donors. PCR amplification relied on 60 Vbeta primers (plus 13 Jbeta primers). Using immunoSEQ multiplex PCR, the repertoire was profiled, and TCRdb retains in-frame clones only, with some absent. Of about 160,000 clones listed, 70% to 80% were seen once; the top ten hold around a tenth. Sequencing was performed on PBMCs. The origin of the receptors is a man younger than 35 in good health and CMV-seropositive.

This clone was counted a single time. An end of the junction differs from the germline gene, which may be a read error. The chain carries TRBV7-3 and TRBJ2-1, with TRBD2 matching 7 bases. Germline CDR1 SGHTA, CDR2 FQGTGA. The CDR3 extends over 15 amino acids. In DNA, the CDR3 is TGTGCCGGCAGCTCGTCCGCGGGGGATAGGAATGAGCAGTTCTTC. As protein: CAGSSSAGDRNEQFF. Looking up the rest from reference TRBV7-3 and TRBJ2-1 gives the full variable domain: GAGVSQTPSNKVTEKGKYVELRCDPISGHTALYWYRQSLGQGPEFLIYFQGTGAADDSGLPNDRFFAVRPEGSVSTLKIQRTERGDSAVYLCAGSSSAGDRNEQFFGPGTRLTVL.

This clone has more than one count but fewer than ten. The chain combines TRBV19 with TRBJ2-1; TRBD2 might be the D (6 bases). Germline CDR1 is LNHDA and CDR2 is SQIVND (reference sequence). The CDR3 loop spans 15 amino acids. V lost 11 bases and J 0 bases, leaving 17 bases between the germline ends. CDR3 sequence: CASAQLGGSYNEQFF. For the CDR3, the DNA is TGTGCCTCAGCCCAGCTGGGGGGCTCCTACAATGAGCAGTTCTTC. Combining the CDR3 with reference TRBV19 and TRBJ2-1 gives the whole variable domain DGGITQSPKYLFRKEGQNVTLSCEQNLNHDAMYWYRQDPGQGLRLIYYSQIVNDFQKGDIAEGYSVSREKKESFPLTVTSAQKNPTAFYLCASAQLGGSYNEQFFGPGTRLTVL.

The rearrangement joins TRBV9 to TRBJ1-1; 8 nucleotides line up with TRBD1. The CDR3 runs 16 residues. Per germline, CDR1 SGDLS and CDR2 YYNGEE. The ends lost 5 bases at V and 6 bases at J; junction bases unmatched: 15. The CDR3 DNA sequence: TGTGCCAGCAGGAGAGGCTCCCGGGACAGGAGGTCTGAAGCTTTCTTT. Translated: CASRRGSRDRRSEAFF.

J is TRBJ2-3 and V is TRBV12-5, with 8 bases aligning to TRBD1. The trim removed 5 bases at V and 3 bases at J, leaving 4 bases unmatched. In germline, CDR1 is LGHNT, CDR2 FRNRAP. The CDR3 runs 14 residues. The CDR3 DNA follows: TGTGCTAGTGGTCCGGACAGGGCGACAGATACGCAGTATTTT. Translated: CASGPDRATDTQYF.

The V gene is TRBV18, the J gene TRBJ1-2; D is possibly TRBD1 (6 bases). Germline CDR1 and CDR2: KGHSH and LQKENI. This CDR3 has 17 amino acids. V was cut by 3 bases and J by 3 bases, with 20 bases left in between. The CDR3 DNA reads TGTGCCAGCTCACCGGTCGATGCCGGAGACAGGTACTATGGCTACACCTTC. This codes for CASSPVDAGDRYYGYTF.

This clone was counted a few times. The genes are TRBV6-5 and TRBJ1-1; D perhaps matches TRBD1 (6 bases). V lost 5 bases, J lost 1 base, and 11 bases lay in between. In germline, CDR1 is MNHEY, CDR2 SVGAGI. CDR3 length: 14 amino acids. Written as DNA, the CDR3 is TGTGCCAGCAGTCCCGGGACAACGAACACTGAAGCTTTCTTT. Protein sequence: CASSPGTTNTEAFF.

This clone appeared a single time. The J gene is TRBJ2-7, the V gene TRBV15; possible D gene TRBD1, 7 bases. Germline values: CDR1 LNHNV, CDR2 YYDKDF (reference sequence). The V end was cut by 0 bases, the J end by 0 bases, with 15 bases between. The CDR3 totals 17 residues. The CDR3 region is CATSRDQGGRSSYEQYF. The CDR3 DNA follows: TGTGCCACCAGCAGAGATCAGGGGGGACGGAGCTCCTACGAGCAGTACTTC.